These 24 T cell receptor beta chains were sequenced from one sample in a study of cytomegalovirus exposure and HLA in healthy donors. Both 60 Vbeta primers and 13 Jbeta primers went into the PCR. Sequenced by immunoSEQ multiplex PCR; TCRdb stores in-frame clones only, minus some. In all, the sample yields roughly 190,000 clones. Sample: PBMCs. The receptor source for this set is a woman younger than 30 in good health and CMV-seropositive.

This CDR3 reads CASSPDGVNQPQHF. The CDR3 coding sequence is TGTGCCAGCAGCCCCGACGGGGTCAATCAGCCCCAGCATTTT. The chain couples TRBV6-5 to TRBJ1-5; D is unresolved. The CDR3 covers 14 residues. The ends were cut back, 6 bases at V and 3 bases at J, with 12 bases in the middle. Germline V CDR1 and CDR2: MNHEY, SVGAGI.

This rearrangement joins TRBV2 to TRBJ1-1, with D perhaps matching TRBD1 (5 bases). The CDR3 covers 13 residues. Germline CDR1 SNHLY, CDR2 FYNNEI. The germline V and J ends were trimmed by 7 bases and 0 bases, with 9 bases remaining between them. The CDR3 DNA reads TGTGCCAGCACCAGGGTTATGAACACTGAAGCTTTCTTT. Its protein is CASTRVMNTEAFF. Supplemented by reference TRBV2 and TRBJ1-1, the full variable domain reads EPEVTQTPSHQVTQMGQEVILRCVPISNHLYFYWYRQILGQKVEFLVSFYNNEISEKSEIFDDQFSVERPDGSNFTLKIRSTKLEDSAMYFCASTRVMNTEAFFGQGTRLTVV.

The chain employs TRBV7-9 and TRBJ1-2; D is ambiguous. Germline V lookup: CDR1 SEHNR, CDR2 FQNEAQ (reference sequence). CDR3 length: 12 amino acids. V was shortened by 5 bases and J by 7 bases, with 11 bases between the two germline ends. CDR3 bases: TGTGCCAGCAGCGCCTTCGTGGCTGGCTACACCTTC. Its translation: CASSAFVAGYTF.

V and J are TRBV2 and TRBJ2-1, with 8 positions matching TRBD1. Germline-derived CDR1 and CDR2 are SNHLY and FYNNEI. The CDR3 covers 16 residues. After removal of 3 bases from V and 4 bases from J, the junction contained 8 bases not matched to a gene. The CDR3 DNA sequence: TGTGCCAGCAGTGATGGGGCAGGGGGCGCTTACAATGAGCAGTTCTTC. This gives the protein CASSDGAGGAYNEQFF.

V usage is TRBV7-2 and J usage is TRBJ2-3, with a weak D call TRBD1 (6 bases). The CDR3 spans 14 residues. Trimming left V 5 bases short and J 2 bases short, with 11 bases between. Germline CDR1 SGHTA, CDR2 FQGNSA. For the CDR3, the DNA is TGTGCCAGCAGCCCGAGGACAGCCACAGATACGCAGTATTTT. Residues: CASSPRTATDTQYF.

The rearrangement links TRBV29-1 to TRBJ1-2; 7 bases fit TRBD1. With V trimmed by 2 bases and J by 4 bases, 4 bases remained unmatched. Per germline, CDR1 SQVTM and CDR2 ANQGSEA. This CDR3 has 13 residues. The CDR3 bases are TGCAGCGTTGAAAACGAGGGGGCCTATGGCTACACCTTC. Protein: CSVENEGAYGYTF. The variable domain in full, completed from reference TRBV29-1 and TRBJ1-2, reads SAVISQKPSRDICQRGTSLTIQCQVDSQVTMMFWYRQQPGQSLTLIATANQGSEATYESGFVIDKFPISRPNLTFSTLTVSNMSPEDSSIYLCSVENEGAYGYTFGSGTRLTVV.

V is TRBV7-2 and J is TRBJ1-2; 9 bases align to TRBD1. Germline V gene data show CDR1 as SGHTA and CDR2 as FQGNSA. The V gene end was trimmed by 5 bases and the J gene end by 2 bases; junction bases not matched to a gene: 6. This CDR3 region has 15 residues. This CDR3 reads CASSQGQGINYGYTF. In nucleotides, the CDR3 is TGTGCCAGCAGCCAAGGACAGGGGATCAACTATGGCTACACCTTC.

The chain couples TRBV6-1 to TRBJ1-4, with D perhaps TRBD1 (5 bases). Germline-derived CDR1 and CDR2 are MNHNS and SASEGT. Trimming pared 6 bases from V and 0 bases from J, leaving 5 bases between. The CDR3 length is 13 residues. CDR3 DNA: TGTGCCAGCAGCAGGGCAACTAATGAAAAACTGTTTTTT. Translation gives CASSRATNEKLFF.

V is TRBV4-3 and J is TRBJ1-5; D is perhaps TRBD1 (5 bases). The CDR3 runs 15 residues. The ends were cut back, 0 bases at V and 0 bases at J, with 6 bases in the middle. In germline, CDR1 is LGHNA, CDR2 YSLEER. CDR3: CASSQEGLSNQPQHF. CDR3 DNA: TGCGCCAGCAGCCAAGAGGGACTTAGCAATCAGCCCCAGCATTTT.

About this clone itself: The junction does not match germline at one end; this may be a read error. The rearrangement joins TRBV2 to TRBJ2-7; D perhaps matches TRBD1 (5 bases). This CDR3 comprises 15 residues. Germline loops: CDR1 SNHLY, CDR2 FYNNEI. The chain's CDR3 is CASSDLGQQGIAAFF. In DNA form, the CDR3 reads TGTGCCAGCAGTGATTTGGGGCAGCAGGGCATCGCGGCCTTTTTC. The full variable domain, with the rest looked up from reference TRBV2 and TRBJ2-7, is EPEVTQTPSHQVTQMGQEVILRCVPISNHLYFYWYRQILGQKVEFLVSFYNNEISEKSEIFDDQFSVERPDGSNFTLKIRSTKLEDSAMYFCASSDLGQQGIAAFFGPGTRLTVT.

The chain employs TRBV30 and TRBJ2-5, with D unclear. The CDR3 totals 12 residues. Germline V gene lookup returns CDR1 GTSNPN and CDR2 SVGIG (reference sequence). V lost 0 bases and J 7 bases, leaving 9 bases between the germline ends. The CDR3 DNA reads as TGTGCCTGGAGTGTACTTGGTAGGACCCAGTACTTC. Protein product: CAWSVLGRTQYF. The variable domain in full, with the rest retrieved from reference TRBV30 and TRBJ2-5, is SQTIHQWPATLVQPVGSPLSLECTVEGTSNPNLYWYRQAAGRGLQLLFYSVGIGQISSEVPQNLSASRPQDRQFILSSKKLLLSDSGFYLCAWSVLGRTQYFGPGTRLLVL.

CDR3 sequence: CASSSTTRVVEKLFF. The CDR3 DNA reads as TGTGCCAGCAGCTCGACAACCAGGGTTGTCGAAAAACTGTTTTTT. The V call is TRBV5-6, the J call TRBJ1-4; D is possibly TRBD1 (5 bases). Germline values: CDR1 SGHDT, CDR2 YYEEEE. The CDR3 contains 15 residues. Trimming cost V 3 bases and J 8 bases, with 17 bases left between them. Full variable domain (remainder filled in from reference TRBV5-6 and TRBJ1-4): DAGVTQSPTHLIKTRGQQVTLRCSPKSGHDTVSWYQQALGQGPQFIFQYYEEEERQRGNFPDRFSGHQFPNYSSELNVNALLLGDSALYLCASSSTTRVVEKLFFGSGTQLSVL.

The chain links TRBV25-1 to TRBJ1-2; maybe TRBD1 (5 bases). Trimming left V 3 bases short and J 8 bases short, with 19 bases between. The CDR3 extends over 15 amino acids. CDR1 is MGHDK, CDR2 SYGVNS, per germline. This CDR3 is CASSDTRSGGEGYTF. The CDR3 nucleotides are TGTGCCAGCAGTGACACACGCTCGGGGGGTGAAGGCTACACCTTC.

The chain recombines TRBV7-3 with TRBJ2-3, with D perhaps matching TRBD2 (5 bases). The CDR3 is made up of 13 amino acids. Germline CDR1 reads SGHTA; CDR2 reads FQGTGA. V lost 5 bases to trimming and J lost 4 bases, with 10 bases between them. The CDR3 loop is CASSRTGPDTQYF. The CDR3 DNA is TGTGCCAGCAGCCGGACTGGACCAGATACGCAGTATTTT.

J is TRBJ1-1 and V is TRBV30; 10 positions match TRBD1. With 4 bases clipped from V and 8 bases from J, the junction kept 4 bases outside the gene matches. Looked up from germline, CDR1 is GTSNPN and CDR2 is SVGIG (reference sequence). The CDR3 is made up of 12 amino acids. CDR3 sequence reads: CAWTDRGREAFF. Here the CDR3 DNA reads TGTGCCTGGACCGACAGGGGGCGAGAAGCTTTCTTT.

The chain recombines TRBV10-1 with TRBJ1-1, with 7 positions matching TRBD1. Germline trimming cut 10 bases from V and 1 base from J; bases unmatched to any gene: 9. Germline loops: CDR1 WNHNN, CDR2 SYGVQD (reference sequence). The CDR3 totals 14 residues. CDR3 residues: CANKPGQKNTEAFF. The DNA for the CDR3 is TGCGCCAACAAACCGGGACAGAAGAACACTGAAGCTTTCTTT.

The V gene is TRBV5-4, the J gene TRBJ2-5, with 9 nucleotides matching TRBD2. The CDR3 loop spans 14 amino acids. Per germline, CDR1 SGHNT and CDR2 YYREEE (reference sequence). The V and J ends lost 0 bases and 11 bases, in that order; junction bases with no gene match: 8. CDR3 sequence: CASSLVAGGREQYF. CDR3 DNA: TGTGCCAGCAGCTTGGTTGCGGGGGGGCGAGAGCAGTACTTC.

The CDR3 region is CAWNGLAGGQETQYF. The CDR3, as DNA: TGTGCCTGGAACGGACTAGCGGGAGGCCAAGAGACCCAGTACTTC. The chain uses TRBV30 and TRBJ2-5, with 14 positions matching TRBD2. The CDR3 is made up of 15 amino acids. Germline trimming cut 4 bases from V and 1 base from J; bases unmatched to any gene: 2. In germline, CDR1 is GTSNPN, CDR2 SVGIG (reference sequence).

CDR3 region: CATKDRSNEKLFF. The DNA for the CDR3 is TGTGCCACCAAGGACAGGAGTAATGAAAAACTGTTTTTT. The chain couples TRBV4-2 to TRBJ1-4; 7 nucleotides match TRBD1. The CDR3 has 13 amino acids. J was trimmed by 4 bases and V by 10 bases; bases with no gene match: 6. Looked up from germline, CDR1 is LGHNA and CDR2 is YNFKEQ.

The chain has TRBV28 and TRBJ1-4; weak D call: TRBD1 (6 bases). CDR3 length equals 15 residues. The ends were cut back, 4 bases at V and 5 bases at J, with 14 bases in the middle. The germline V gene has CDR1 MDHEN and CDR2 SYDVKM. CDR3 protein: CASSSFGQLNEKLFF. CDR3 in DNA: TGTGCCAGCAGTTCCTTCGGACAGCTAAATGAAAAACTGTTTTTT.

As for this clone: This CDR3 is also generated by other DNA sequences in the sample. V gene TRBV9 combines with J gene TRBJ1-2, with D possibly being TRBD1 (5 bases). Germline-derived CDR1 and CDR2 are SGDLS and YYNGEE. The CDR3 extends over 14 amino acids. V was cut by 2 bases and J by 2 bases, with 10 bases left in between. CDR3 residues: CASSVGGVNYGYTF. Written as DNA, the CDR3 is TGTGCCAGCAGCGTCGGGGGGGTGAACTATGGCTACACCTTC.

This chain uses TRBV9 with TRBJ2-2, with 11 bases fitting TRBD2. This CDR3 is built from 19 residues. V gave up 0 bases and J gave up 4 bases; unmatched junction bases: 11. The germline gives CDR1 SGDLS, CDR2 YYNGEE. CDR3 loop: CASSVGIAGGPSGTGELFF. The CDR3 bases are TGTGCCAGCAGCGTAGGGATAGCGGGAGGGCCCTCGGGCACCGGGGAGCTGTTTTTT.

The V gene is TRBV7-6, the J gene TRBJ2-5, with 8 bases fitting TRBD2. The CDR3 runs 15 residues. With 4 bases clipped from V and 4 bases from J, the junction kept 8 bases outside the gene matches. Looked up from germline, CDR1 is SGHVS and CDR2 is FNYEAQ. CDR3 protein: CASSSGGGRGETQYF. In DNA form, the CDR3 reads TGTGCCAGCAGCTCCGGCGGGGGGCGAGGAGAGACCCAGTACTTC.

The V gene is TRBV5-5, the J gene TRBJ2-3; 10 positions agree with TRBD2. CDR1 and CDR2 from the germline V gene are SGHKS and YYEKEE (reference sequence). This CDR3 contains 15 residues. V lost 1 base to trimming and J lost 4 bases; unmatched junction nucleotides: 3. CDR3 in amino acids: CASSLTSGKSDTQYF. DNA for the CDR3: TGTGCCAGCAGCTTGACTAGCGGGAAATCAGATACGCAGTATTTT.